Presented here are 14 T cell receptor beta chains from one specimen sequenced in a study of neurological immune-mediated disorders (dated by TCRdb to between 2018 and 2020). The library was built by means of 5' RACE. Data came from an Illumina HiSeq 2500. TCRdb ran its own pipeline on the public reads, namely fastp trimming at Q25 and MiXCR clone calling, and kept in-frame beta chains. Each entry is one CDR3 protein sequence, shown with its most common DNA and genes. Within this sample are approximately 52,000 distinct CDR3 sequences, with around 3.3% of them counted one time only. The ten top clones hold about 6.3% of the sample. The sample was PBMCs. The receptors stem from a man in his forties with multiple sclerosis.

This clonotype has at least ten counts. V gene TRBV29-1 combines with J gene TRBJ1-5; no reliable D call. The CDR3 has 13 residues. V lost 6 bases to trimming and J lost 0 bases, with 9 bases between them. In germline, CDR1 is SQVTM, CDR2 ANQGSEA. CDR3 protein: CSVAKNSNQPQHF. The CDR3 DNA follows: TGCAGCGTGGCTAAAAATAGCAATCAGCCCCAGCATTTT.

This clonotype was seen many times. V is TRBV12-3 or TRBV12-4 and J is TRBJ2-7; 9 positions agree with TRBD2. The CDR3 extends over 14 amino acids. Trimming removed 4 bases from V and 2 bases from J; junction bases left unmatched: 3. The DNA of the CDR3 is TGTGCCAGCAGTTCTAGCGGGGATCCCTACGAGCAGTACTTC. Protein: CASSSSGDPYEQYF.

This clonotype was observed many times. The genes are TRBV7-8 and TRBJ2-3; 9 nucleotides match TRBD2. CDR3 length equals 13 residues. J was trimmed by 15 bases and V by 4 bases; bases with no gene match: 11. CDR1 is SGHVS, CDR2 FQNEAQ, per germline. This chain's CDR3 is CASSSGLAPRVYF. The CDR3 DNA sequence: TGTGCCAGCAGCTCGGGACTAGCCCCGCGGGTCTATTTT. Based on the CDR3 plus reference TRBV7-8 and TRBJ2-3, the full variable domain is GAGVSQSPRYKVAKRGQDVALRCDPISGHVSLFWYQQALGQGPEFLTYFQNEAQLDKSGLPSDRFFAERPEGSVSTLKIQRTQQEDSAVYLCASSSGLAPRVYFGPGTRLTVL.

This clonotype was seen many times. This sequence joins TRBV24-1 and TRBJ2-4, with a weak D call TRBD1 (7 bases). Germline V lookup: CDR1 KGHDR, CDR2 SFDVKD. Trimming took 2 bases from V and 6 from J, leaving 10 bases between them. This CDR3 is built from 14 residues. The CDR3 nucleotides read TGTGCCACCAGTGATTACAGGGGAGGAAACATTCAGTACTTC. This translates into CATSDYRGGNIQYF.

This clonotype was found many times. The V and J genes are TRBV6-5 and TRBJ2-7; TRBD1 matches 9 bases. V gave up 6 bases and J gave up 5 bases; unmatched junction bases: 5. The CDR3 is 13 amino acids. In germline, CDR1 is MNHEY, CDR2 SVGAGI. The CDR3 region is CASRRDRDHEQYF. The CDR3 DNA sequence: TGTGCCAGCAGAAGGGACAGGGACCACGAGCAGTACTTC.

This clonotype was counted at least ten times. CDR3 bases: TGCGCCAGCAGCGGGTGGGGGAATCAATCTGGAAACACCATATATTTT. It codes for CASSGWGNQSGNTIYF. V and J are TRBV4-1 and TRBJ1-3, with D possibly TRBD1 on 5 matching bases. CDR3 size: 16 residues. Germline V gene lookup returns CDR1 MGHRA and CDR2 YSYEKL. V was clipped by 5 bases and J by 1 base, with 15 bases between them.

This clonotype showed up many times. V usage is TRBV4-1 and J usage is TRBJ2-1; either TRBD1 or TRBD2 may fit D (7 bases each). The germline V gene has CDR1 MGHRA and CDR2 YSYEKL. Trimming removed 8 bases at V and 8 bases at J, with 13 bases between. The CDR3 runs to 12 residues. CDR3 loop: CASRQGGDEQFF. The CDR3 bases are TGCGCCAGCCGACAGGGAGGGGATGAGCAGTTCTTC.

The table lists this clonotype with many counts. The CDR3: CATSGFGQGGYEQYF. CDR3 DNA sequence: TGTGCCACCAGTGGTTTCGGGCAGGGAGGGTACGAGCAGTACTTC. The V gene is TRBV24-1, the J gene TRBJ2-7, with 7 bases matching TRBD2. Germline V gives CDR1 KGHDR, CDR2 SFDVKD. J was trimmed by 4 bases and V by 5 bases; bases with no gene match: 10. The CDR3 is made up of 15 amino acids.

Many counts were recorded for this clonotype. The V and J genes are TRBV5-5 and TRBJ2-3, with TRBD2 matching 7 bases. CDR3 length: 15 amino acids. CDR1 and CDR2 (germline): SGHKS, YYEKEE (reference sequence). The V gene end was trimmed by 0 bases and the J gene end by 0 bases; junction bases not matched to a gene: 1. CDR3 in amino acids: CASSLAGGSTDTQYF. Here the CDR3 DNA reads TGTGCCAGCAGCTTGGCCGGGGGGAGCACAGATACGCAGTATTTT.

The sample holds many counts of this clonotype. The V call is TRBV6-2 or TRBV6-3, the J call TRBJ2-2, with D possibly being TRBD2 (5 bases). V gave up 9 bases and J gave up 1 base, with 12 bases separating them. This CDR3 spans 14 amino acids. Germline CDR1 reads MNHEY; CDR2 reads SVGEGT. The DNA for the CDR3 is TGTGCCAGTTGCGACTACCAGAACACCGGGGAGCTGTTTTTT. Its protein product is CASCDYQNTGELFF.

Remarks on this clonotype: Given the absence of the conserved phenylalanine or tryptophan at the CDR3 end, a read error is likely. The V gene is TRBV12-3 or TRBV12-4, the J gene TRBJ1-2; D is possibly TRBD1 (6 bases). CDR3 length equals 13 residues. The V and J ends lost 3 bases and 7 bases respectively, with 12 bases between them. The CDR3 loop is CASSFTGLAGYTI. The CDR3 region has the DNA TGTGCCAGCAGTTTCACAGGGTTGGCTGGCTACACCATC.

This clonotype was seen at least ten times. The J gene is TRBJ1-3, the V gene TRBV2; D unclear. V lost 6 bases to trimming and J lost 7 bases, with 13 bases between them. The CDR3 covers 13 residues. The germline gives CDR1 SNHLY, CDR2 FYNNEI. CDR3 sequence: CASRTDSRNTIYF. For the CDR3, the DNA is TGTGCCAGCAGGACGGATTCACGCAACACCATATATTTT.

This clonotype was observed at least ten times. The chain has TRBV24-1 and TRBJ2-5, with TRBD2 as a possible D gene (6 bases). CDR1 is KGHDR and CDR2 is SFDVKD in the germline V gene. The CDR3 extends over 15 amino acids. Trimming cost V 3 bases and J 2 bases, with 12 bases left between them. This CDR3 is CATSDKAGPQETQYF. In nucleotides, the CDR3 is TGTGCCACCAGTGATAAGGCGGGGCCGCAAGAGACCCAGTACTTC.

This clonotype was observed at least ten times. The rearrangement uses TRBV7-2 and TRBJ1-5; D not certain. Germline V gene data show CDR1 as SGHTA and CDR2 as FQGNSA. The V and J ends lost 5 bases and 7 bases respectively, with 12 bases between them. CDR3 length equals 13 residues. The CDR3 nucleotides are TGTGCCAGCAGCCCGTGGTTGGGGCAGCCCCAGCATTTT. It encodes CASSPWLGQPQHF.